A selection of T cell receptor beta chains follows, all from one sample in a study of control samples from healthy donors and cancer patients. Profiled with immunoSEQ multiplex PCR; TCRdb holds only in-frame clones, not every one. The sample lists 100,000 to 150,000 clones, just under 90% occurring once. The sample comprised PBMCs. Every receptor here comes from a middle-aged man with head and neck cancer. CDR3s include the opening cysteine and the closing phenylalanine or tryptophan. Fields, in order: J gene, clone size, V gene, D gene, CDR3 DNA, CDR3 protein. A D gene is named only where the DNA matches it firmly. The size of a clone is reported for some rows only, either as once, few or many, or as a class for expanded clones.

TRBJ2-3	NA	TRBV7-6	NA	TGTGCCAGCAGCTTAGGGGGCGGGGGCGTCGGAGGTACGCAGTATTTT	CASSLGGGGVGGTQYF
TRBJ2-1	NA	TRBV27	TRBD1	TGTGCCAGCAGTTGGAGGACAGGGTATCAGGTCTTC	CASSWRTGYQVF
TRBJ1-2	NA	TRBV18	TRBD1	TGTGCCAGCTCACCGGTTGACAGGGTCCCTAACTATGGCTACACCTTC	CASSPVDRVPNYGYTF
TRBJ2-7	NA	TRBV5-1	NA	TGCGCCAGCAGCGCGGGACACACGGGTAACGAGCAGTACTTC	CASSAGHTGNEQYF
TRBJ2-7	NA	TRBV18	NA	TGTGCCAGCTCACCCCCAGGGTACAGCTCCTACGAGCAGTACTTC	CASSPPGYSSYEQYF
TRBJ1-2	once	TRBV4-1	NA	TGCGCCAGCAGCCCCCCGCCGGGGGGAGACTATGGCTACACCTTC	CASSPPPGGDYGYTF
TRBJ2-1	NA	TRBV10-1	NA	TGCGCCAGCAGTGAGGCGGGCGATCCAAGCGATGAGCAGTTCTTC	CASSEAGDPSDEQFF
TRBJ1-2	once	TRBV5-1	TRBD1	TGCGCCAGCAGCCCGGGACAGGGCGGCGGCTACACCTTC	CASSPGQGGGYTF
TRBJ2-1	NA	TRBV9	NA	TGTGCCAGCAGCGTAGAGCAGAACTCGTACAATGAGCAGTTCTTC	CASSVEQNSYNEQFF
TRBJ1-6	once	TRBV30	TRBD1	TGTGCCGGGGGACAGGGGAGCTCCTATAATTCACCCCTCCACTTT	CAGGQGSSYNSPLHF
TRBJ2-7	NA	TRBV6-2/TRBV6-3	TRBD1	TGTGCCAGCAGCTTCACAGGGGACGAGCAGTACTTC	CASSFTGDEQYF
TRBJ1-4	NA	TRBV28	NA	TGTGCCAGCAGTTTAATGAGGACAGCGGATGAAAAACTGTTTTTT	CASSLMRTADEKLFF
TRBJ2-5	NA	TRBV18	NA	TGTGCCAGCTCACCAACGGGCAGGCAAGAGACCCAGTACTTC	CASSPTGRQETQYF
TRBJ2-1	NA	TRBV6-5	NA	TGTGCCAGCAGTTACTCGCCGGGGGCAGCCACGGATGAGCAGTTCTTC	CASSYSPGAATDEQFF
TRBJ2-5	NA	TRBV7-9	NA	TGTGCCAGCAGCTTAGAATGGCAGGACAAGGCCCAGTACTTC	CASSLEWQDKAQYF
TRBJ2-5	NA	TRBV12-3/TRBV12-4	NA	TGTGCCAGCAGTTTTCGGGGGGCAGAGACCCAGTACTTC	CASSFRGAETQYF
TRBJ2-7	NA	TRBV19	TRBD1	TGTGCCAGTAGTATGGACAGGAGCTCCTACGAGCAGTACTTC	CASSMDRSSYEQYF
TRBJ1-6	NA	TRBV30	NA	TGTGCCTGGAGTGTACCCCCTGGGGATTCACCCCTCCACTTT	CAWSVPPGDSPLHF
TRBJ2-6	NA	TRBV11-2	NA	TGTGCCAGCAGCCACACAGGGACTGGGGCCAACGTCCTGACTTTC	CASSHTGTGANVLTF
TRBJ1-2	once	TRBV19	NA	TGTGCCAGTAGTATCCGGGGCCGCGACGGGATATATGGCTACACCTTC	CASSIRGRDGIYGYTF
TRBJ1-1	NA	TRBV2	TRBD1	TGTGCCACCAACTTACCGGGACAGGGAGATGAAGCTTTCTTT	CATNLPGQGDEAFF
TRBJ2-3	NA	TRBV9	NA	TGTGCCAGCAGCTCTCAAAGCACAGATACGCAGTATTTT	CASSSQSTDTQYF
TRBJ2-1	NA	TRBV5-1	TRBD1	TGCGCCAGCGGCGAGGGACAGGCTTACAATGAGCAGTTCTTC	CASGEGQAYNEQFF
TRBJ1-5	NA	TRBV20-1	NA	TGCAGTGCTAGTAGAATGACAGGATCGAGCAATCAGCCCCAGCATTTT	CSASRMTGSSNQPQHF
TRBJ1-2	NA	TRBV5-5	TRBD1	TGTGCCAGCAGCCTTACCCCGGGACAGTCCTATGGCTACACCTTC	CASSLTPGQSYGYTF
TRBJ1-4	NA	TRBV15	TRBD1	TGTGCCACCAGCAGAGGCCAGGGGGCCGCAACTAATGAAAAACTGTTTTTT	CATSRGQGAATNEKLFF
TRBJ1-6	once	TRBV5-6	TRBD1	TGTGCCAGCAGCCGGGACAGGGGTCTCGTAAAGTCACCCCTCCACTTT	CASSRDRGLVKSPLHF
TRBJ1-6	NA	TRBV9	TRBD1	TGTGCCAGTGGGGACAGGGTTAATTCACCCCTCCACTTT	CASGDRVNSPLHF
TRBJ1-2	NA	TRBV6-6	NA	TGTGCCAGCAGTTACCCAGCCCCGACAGAGGATTATGGCTACACCTTC	CASSYPAPTEDYGYTF
TRBJ2-1	NA	TRBV4-2	TRBD2	TGTGCCAGCCGCAGCGGGGGAACCTACAATGAGCAGTTCTTC	CASRSGGTYNEQFF
TRBJ2-7	NA	TRBV5-4	TRBD2	TGTGCCAGCAGTTTAGCGGGAGAAAGGTACGAGCAGTACTTC	CASSLAGERYEQYF
TRBJ2-7	NA	TRBV6-6	TRBD2	TGTGCCAGCAGTCTCCAACGGGGCGGGAGCGGGGAGCAGTACTTC	CASSLQRGGSGEQYF